The next 22 T cell receptor beta chains were all read from a single sample in a study of CD8+CD57+ T cells in acquired aplastic anemia. Both TCR beta VDJ combination and CDR3 sequence profiling were carried out. Genomic DNA was the template for this profiling. TCRdb re-called the reads with MiXCR, one entry per CDR3 protein. The data hold about 400,000 distinct CDR3 sequences, with around 68% observed a single time. The sample taken for sequencing was sorted CD4+, CD8+, or CD8+CD57+ T cells (not recorded which) from PBMCs. These TCRs come from a human donor in good health, serving as a control.

This clonotype showed up just a few times. V gene TRBV10-3 combines with J gene TRBJ2-7; D is unresolved. There are 11 residues in the CDR3. In germline, CDR1 is ENHRY, CDR2 SYGVKD. Deletions cut 10 bases from V and 7 bases from J, with 14 bases between. CDR3 bases: TGTGCCAGCACCCACTTAGATGAGCAGTACTTC. It encodes CASTHLDEQYF.

V gene TRBV19 combines with J gene TRBJ1-6, with TRBD1 matching 7 bases. Per germline, CDR1 LNHDA and CDR2 SQIVND (reference sequence). The CDR3 length is 14 residues. The trim removed 2 bases at V and 7 bases at J, leaving 2 bases unmatched. CDR3 bases: TGTGCCAGTAGTATACAGGGGGGGAATTCACCCCTCCACTTT. Amino acid sequence: CASSIQGGNSPLHF.

This clonotype came up many times. This chain uses TRBV10-2 with TRBJ2-6; D gene unclear. Germline CDR1 WSHSY, CDR2 SAAADI. The CDR3 runs to 17 residues. Trimming took off 8 bases at V and 0 bases at J, with 17 bases between the two ends. CDR3: CASSVRQALSGANVLTF. As DNA, the CDR3 is TGCGCCAGCTCCGTAAGGCAGGCCCTCTCTGGGGCCAACGTCCTGACTTTC.

The rearrangement uses TRBV7-2 and TRBJ2-3; 8 bases line up with TRBD2. Germline CDR1 is SGHTA and CDR2 is FQGNSA. The CDR3 has 15 residues. V dropped 4 bases and J dropped 15; count of bases not matched to a gene: 18. CDR3 nucleotides: TGTGCCAGCAGCTCCACGGGAGGGGATCAGCCCCAGCATTATTTT. Its translation is CASSSTGGDQPQHYF.

This rearrangement joins TRBV11-2 to TRBJ2-2, with a tentative D call TRBD1 (5 bases). The CDR3 is made up of 19 amino acids. Germline CDR1 is SGHAT and CDR2 is FQNNGV. V was clipped by 3 bases and J by 4 bases, with 24 bases between them. Written as DNA, the CDR3 is TGTGCCAGCAGCTTCTACGAGCAGTCAGGGTATCCCCGCACCGGGGAGCTGTTTTTT. Its protein product is CASSFYEQSGYPRTGELFF. Drawing the rest from reference TRBV11-2 and TRBJ2-2, the complete variable domain is EAGVAQSPRYKIIEKRQSVAFWCNPISGHATLYWYQQILGQGPKLLIQFQNNGVVDDSQLPKDRFSAERLKGVDSTLKIQPAKLEDSAVYLCASSFYEQSGYPRTGELFFGEGSRLTVL.

The chain has TRBV7-3 and TRBJ1-4; TRBD1 agrees at 8 bases. Germline V gene sequence: CDR1 SGHTA, CDR2 FQGTGA. The CDR3 consists of 15 residues. V lost 3 bases to trimming and J lost 17 bases; unmatched junction nucleotides: 17. The CDR3 nucleotides are TGTGCCAGCAGCTTGGACAGGGCAAGTGGCGACACCCTCTTTTTT. Its protein product is CASSLDRASGDTLFF.

This clonotype showed up many times. J is TRBJ1-4 and V is TRBV20-1; a weak D match, TRBD1 (5 bases). Germline V gives CDR1 DFQATT, CDR2 SNEGSKA (reference sequence). The CDR3 length is 16 residues. V lost 0 bases, J lost 2 bases, and 13 bases lay in between. CDR3 DNA sequence: TGCAGTGCTAGAGATCTTTTGGGGGGGACTAATGAAAAACTGTTTTTT. It encodes CSARDLLGGTNEKLFF.

The CDR3: CASTADRAHYEQYF. The DNA of the CDR3 is TGTGCCAGCACTGCAGACAGGGCCCACTACGAGCAGTACTTC. The J gene is TRBJ2-7, the V gene TRBV10-3; 7 bases map to TRBD1. V lost 10 bases and J lost 3; bases outside the gene matches: 12. Germline V gene data show CDR1 as ENHRY and CDR2 as SYGVKD. This CDR3 has 14 residues.

This chain connects TRBV7-6 to TRBJ2-5, with 8 bases that match TRBD1. The CDR3 spans 14 residues. Germline CDR1 and CDR2: SGHVS and FNYEAQ. V lost 4 bases, J lost 14 bases, and 15 bases stayed unmatched. CDR3 coding DNA: TGTGCCAGCAGCTCTGGAATCGGACAGGGTATCTCCTACTTC. Translated: CASSSGIGQGISYF.

This clonotype has just one count. The chain couples TRBV10-1 to TRBJ2-7; D unresolved. Trimming pared 4 bases from V and 3 bases from J, leaving 13 bases between. The germline V gene has CDR1 WNHNN and CDR2 SYGVQD (reference sequence). The CDR3 has 14 amino acids. In DNA, the CDR3 is TGCGCCAGCAGTGGTGGGCAGTCCCTCTACGAGCAGTACTTC. This gives the protein CASSGGQSLYEQYF.

This clonotype came up many times. The gene calls are TRBV6-2 or TRBV6-3 and TRBJ2-3, with 9 nucleotides matching TRBD1. This CDR3 spans 14 amino acids. CDR1 MNHEY and CDR2 SVGEGT come from the germline V gene. After removal of 4 bases from V and 3 bases from J, the junction contained 2 bases not matched to a gene. CDR3 region: CASSSGQGTDTQYF. The CDR3 DNA follows: TGTGCCAGCAGTTCCGGACAGGGGACAGATACGCAGTATTTT.

In this sample, this clonotype turned up a few times. One end of the junction does not line up with germline, which may come from a read error. The chain couples TRBV10-2 to TRBJ2-6; no definite D call. This CDR3 region has 13 residues. Germline V gene lookup returns CDR1 WSHSY and CDR2 SAAADI. The CDR3: CASSLAGANVLTF. CDR3 nucleotides: TGTGCCAGCAGTTTAGCAGGGGCCAACGTCCTGACTTTC.

The rearrangement uses TRBV7-9 and TRBJ1-5; D remains ambiguous. CDR1 and CDR2 (germline): SEHNR, FQNEAQ (reference sequence). Trimming shortened V by 5 bases and J by 3 bases, and 5 bases separated the two germline ends. This CDR3 has 12 amino acids. Written as DNA, the CDR3 is TGTGCCAGCAGCGAGGTCAATCAGCCCCAGCATTTT. Its translation is CASSEVNQPQHF.

This sequence joins TRBV24-1 and TRBJ1-2; D gene ambiguous. Germline CDR1 KGHDR, CDR2 SFDVKD. V was trimmed by 4 bases and J by 8 bases, leaving 22 bases between them. CDR3 size: 16 residues. In DNA form, the CDR3 reads TGTGCCACCAGTGAACCGAACGGCCGACCCTCTATCGGCTACACCTTC. This codes for CATSEPNGRPSIGYTF.

This clonotype has a count of ten or more. The chain links TRBV30 to TRBJ1-1; D remains unclear. This CDR3 region has 14 residues. V was trimmed by 3 bases and J by 1 base, leaving 12 bases between them. The germline CDR1 and CDR2 sequences are GTSNPN and SVGIG (reference sequence). The CDR3 reads CAWSGRGWNTEAFF. The CDR3 DNA is TGTGCCTGGAGCGGCCGCGGGTGGAACACTGAAGCTTTCTTT. The full variable domain, in which reference TRBV30 and TRBJ1-1 provide the parts outside the CDR3, is SQTIHQWPATLVQPVGSPLSLECTVEGTSNPNLYWYRQAAGRGLQLLFYSVGIGQISSEVPQNLSASRPQDRQFILSSKKLLLSDSGFYLCAWSGRGWNTEAFFGQGTRLTVV.

The table lists this clonotype with many counts. The chain links TRBV7-2 to TRBJ1-4; 7 positions agree with TRBD1. V shed 4 bases, J shed 0 bases, and the junction held 5 bases outside the gene matches. CDR1 SGHTA and CDR2 FQGNSA come from the germline V gene. The CDR3 runs to 16 residues. CDR3 in amino acids: CASSSQTGATNEKLFF. The DNA of the CDR3 is TGTGCCAGCAGCTCCCAAACAGGGGCAACTAATGAAAAACTGTTTTTT.

There are many counts of this clonotype. The chain joins TRBV20-1 to TRBJ2-3; a possible D gene is TRBD2 (5 bases). Germline-derived CDR1 and CDR2 are DFQATT and SNEGSKA (reference sequence). The CDR3 is made up of 16 amino acids. V lost 3 bases to trimming and J lost 4 bases, with 20 bases between them. The CDR3 loop reads CSASPGNSPLADTQYF. DNA for the CDR3: TGCAGTGCTAGCCCCGGGAACTCACCACTGGCAGATACGCAGTATTTT.

To note about this clonotype: One end of the junction varies from germline; a read error may be responsible. The chain couples TRBV7-2 to TRBJ2-1; D is unresolved. The CDR3 consists of 16 residues. Germline V gene sequence: CDR1 SGHTA, CDR2 FQGNSA. CDR3 in amino acids: CASSLVPRCSYNVQFF. The CDR3 coding sequence is TGTGCCAGCAGCTTAGTCCCAAGGTGCTCCTACAATGTGCAGTTCTTC.

As to this clonotype: A junction end diverges from the germline sequence, so it may reflect a read error. V usage is TRBV7-9 and J usage is TRBJ1-4, with TRBD1 identical over 7 bases. CDR3 length: 13 amino acids. From germline, CDR1 is SEHNR and CDR2 FQNEAQ (reference sequence). CDR3 sequence reads: CATSRDTGETLFF. As DNA, the CDR3 is TGTGCCACCAGCAGAGATACAGGGGAAACACTGTTTTTT.

This clonotype was picked up one time. The chain links TRBV25-1 to TRBJ1-5; 8 bases are a match to TRBD1. Germline CDR1 reads MGHDK; CDR2 reads SYGVNS. V shed 7 bases, J shed 6 bases, and the junction held 14 bases outside the gene matches. CDR3 size: 16 residues. The CDR3 protein is CASTFIGDRTSQPQHF. CDR3 nucleotides: TGTGCCAGCACCTTTATTGGGGACAGGACTTCTCAGCCCCAGCATTTT.

This clonotype showed up just a few times. This sequence joins TRBV20-1 and TRBJ2-1; 9 bases match TRBD2. The J segment lost 7 bases and the V segment lost 0 bases, leaving 4 bases of the junction unmatched. This CDR3 has 14 residues. CDR1 is DFQATT, CDR2 SNEGSKA, per germline (reference sequence). The CDR3, as DNA: TGCAGTGCTAGAGATCTAGCGGGGAATAATGAGCAGTTCTTC. This translates into CSARDLAGNNEQFF.

The chain's CDR3 is CSAVANEGYTQYF. The DNA for the CDR3 is TGCAGTGCTGTGGCAAATGAGGGCTACACCCAGTACTTC. The V call is TRBV20-1, the J call TRBJ2-5, with D perhaps TRBD2 (5 bases). Trimming took 5 bases from V and 8 from J, leaving 18 bases between them. Germline CDR1 and CDR2: DFQATT and SNEGSKA (reference sequence). The CDR3 consists of 13 residues.